A single sample gave rise to the 4 T cell receptor beta chains below, sequenced in a study of blood T cell repertoires in COVID-19. Clones were read by immunoSEQ multiplex PCR, and TCRdb kept only the in-frame ones, dropping some. Of about 110,000 clones detected, around 84% appear once; the ten largest clones hold less than 8%. The sample comprised peripheral blood. These receptors all stem from a woman older than 75 with active or convalescent COVID-19.

This rearrangement joins TRBV18 to TRBJ1-1, with a tentative D call TRBD1 (6 bases). Germline V gene data show CDR1 as KGHSH and CDR2 as LQKENI. V lost 3 bases, J lost 2 bases, and 16 bases lay in between. This CDR3 contains 16 residues. The CDR3 spells CASSPAGTGRNTEAFF. In DNA form, the CDR3 reads TGTGCCAGCTCACCCGCAGGAACAGGGCGAAACACTGAAGCTTTCTTT.

CDR3 sequence: CASISDRVDSPLHF. In DNA form, the CDR3 reads TGTGCCAGCATTTCCGACAGGGTGGATTCACCCCTCCACTTT. This chain links TRBV2 with TRBJ1-6; 7 nucleotides agree with TRBD1. Trimming at V came to 7 bases and at J to 8 bases, leaving 8 bases not matched to a gene. This CDR3 region has 14 residues. CDR1 SNHLY and CDR2 FYNNEI come from the germline V gene.

The rearrangement uses TRBV5-1 and TRBJ2-5; 8 positions match TRBD1. Germline assignment: CDR1 SGHRS and CDR2 YFSETQ. There are 16 residues in the CDR3. The V and J ends lost 3 bases and 5 bases, in that order; junction bases with no gene match: 12. CDR3 coding DNA: TGCGCCAGCAGCTGGGCCGGGACAGGATTTCGGGAGACCCAGTACTTC. Translation: CASSWAGTGFRETQYF.

V gene TRBV6-5 combines with J gene TRBJ2-5, with 8 bases that match TRBD1. Trimming at V came to 6 bases and at J to 5 bases, leaving 5 bases not matched to a gene. The CDR3 length is 13 residues. Per germline, CDR1 MNHEY and CDR2 SVGAGI. CDR3 bases: TGTGCCAGCAGGACAGGGGTGGTGGAGACCCAGTACTTC. Its translation is CASRTGVVETQYF.